This T cell receptor beta chain stems from a study of human T cells and chemical hapten exposure. As for time point: pre-sensitization, week 0. Described treatment: therapeutic diphenylcyclopropenone sensitization with weekly scalp DPC. Per the germline V gene, CDR1 is LNHDA and CDR2 is SQIVND (reference sequence). The CDR3 loop spans 13 amino acids. A remark on this clonotype: A much larger clonotype is one base distant, so this may be a read error.

From the RACE reads, TCRdb called clonotypes with MiXCR, one entry per CDR3 protein. This table has 95,000 to 100,000 distinct CDR3 sequences, 9.5% to 14% appearing once. The sample was whole blood, taken in connection with sensitization to the hapten diphenylcyclopropenone (DPC). The chain recombines TRBV19 with TRBJ2-3, with D perhaps matching TRBD2 (5 bases). The receptor comes from a woman aged 60-75 years with alopecia areata. Some clones in this sample may be carry-over from other donors' samples. CDR3 amino acids: CVSTPGNTDTQYF. CDR3 DNA: TGTGTCAGTACCCCGGGGAACACAGATACGCAGTATTTT.